This TCR beta chain emerged from a study of blood T cells in healthy people across ages. Study results and caveats: Among T cells, TCR beta diversity per million cells dropped roughly linearly as age rose.

Details on this clonotype: Its matching antigen is unknown.

Using a J-beta primer mix together with a sample-barcoded 5' primer, a second PCR was run for roughly 7 to 12 cycles. TCRdb used MiXCR to reprocess the 5' RACE reads, holding one entry per CDR3 protein. The sample contains around 400,000 distinct CDR3 sequences, 52% of which appear only once. V was shortened by 5 bases and J by 9 bases, with 11 bases between the two germline ends. The CDR3 runs 12 residues. This sequence joins TRBV12-3 or TRBV12-4 and TRBJ2-1, with D possibly being TRBD2 (6 bases). Sequences were obtained from blood. This TCR derives from a man in his sixties in good health. CDR3 region: CASSVRGCEQFF. CDR3 nucleotide sequence: TGTGCCAGCAGTGTTCGGGGGTGTGAGCAGTTCTTC.